The present entry profiles one TCR beta chain with its context. This sample stems from a study of blood T cell repertoires in COVID-19. Overall study: Nucleic acid was either cDNA or gDNA, and it came from T cells, B-cell-depleted T cells, or PBMCs.

In the study's own analysis: Quantification of nucleated cells was approximated via reference gene primer amplification. Some clones are missing from TCRdb's copy, which holds only in-frame ones; the method was immunoSEQ multiplex PCR. V, J and clone size derive from that table, while D and trimming were established from the DNA sequence. The data show 36,000 or so clones, 90% seen once. Trimming removed 6 bases at V and 5 bases at J, with 7 bases between. The CDR3 contains 12 residues. Germline V gene sequence: CDR1 LNHDA, CDR2 SQIVND (reference sequence). The sequenced material came from peripheral blood. The rearrangement links TRBV19 to TRBJ1-4, with D uncertain. The receptor comes from a human donor in a cohort sampled during active COVID-19. CDR3: CASRRGNEKLFF. CDR3 bases: TGTGCCAGTAGGAGAGGGAATGAAAAACTGTTTTTT.